Shown below are 3 T cell receptor beta chains from a single sample sequenced in a study of shared clonotypes between healthy human individuals. TCRdb's copy holds only in-frame clones and misses some; the assay was immunoSEQ multiplex PCR. The sample lists nearly 2 million clones, approximately 94% occurring once. Positive CCR7 selection of CD45RO-negative cells yielded the naive CD8 cells, and terminally differentiated effector memory CD45RA+ cells were excluded. The sequenced sample was naive CD8+ T cells sorted from blood. Receptors were obtained from a man in his late teens or twenties in good health.

Of note for this clone: At one end the junction does not follow the germline gene, possibly because of a read error. J is TRBJ2-7 and V is TRBV6-1, with 10 bases matching TRBD1. CDR1 and CDR2 (germline): MNHNS, SASEGT. The CDR3 contains 14 residues. CDR3 DNA: TGTGCCGGCAGGGGACAGGGGATTGCCTACGAGCAGTACTTC. Translating gives CAGRGQGIAYEQYF.

This clone came up once. This chain connects TRBV6-6 to TRBJ2-7; 9 bases align to TRBD1. The V segment lost 2 bases and the J segment 3 bases; nucleotides outside the gene matches: 5. This CDR3 is built from 15 residues. Per germline, CDR1 MNHNY and CDR2 SVGAGI (reference sequence). The CDR3 spells CASSYTPGQGYEQYF. The CDR3 DNA follows: TGTGCCAGCAGTTACACTCCGGGACAGGGCTACGAGCAGTACTTC.

The V and J genes are TRBV6-5 and TRBJ2-3; perhaps TRBD2 as D (5 bases). Germline-derived CDR1 and CDR2 are MNHEY and SVGAGI. The V and J ends lost 4 bases and 0 bases respectively, with 14 bases between them. The CDR3 runs 16 residues. As DNA, the CDR3 is TGTGCCAGCAGTTCCGAGGACGGAGGTAGCACAGATACGCAGTATTTT. Encoded protein: CASSSEDGGSTDTQYF.